These 20 T cell receptor beta chains were all obtained from the same sample, sequenced in a study of T-cell memory formation after mild COVID-19. TCRdb reprocessed the 5' RACE reads via MiXCR and lists one record per CDR3 protein. The sample consists of roughly 610,000 distinct CDR3 sequences, 15% to 20% of them appearing once. Sequenced sample: PBMCs or a T cell subset sorted from them (not recorded which). These receptors originate from an adult woman who had mild COVID-19 (a few samples of this study predate the infection). Cell type and time point are not known.

The chain employs TRBV9 and TRBJ2-1, with D possibly being TRBD2 (6 bases). The CDR3 contains 15 residues. Deletions cut 3 bases from V and 7 bases from J, with 17 bases between. Looked up from germline, CDR1 is SGDLS and CDR2 is YYNGEE. The CDR3 DNA follows: TGTGCCAGCAGCGAATGGGACTCCCTGGGAAATGAGCAGTTCTTC. Translation: CASSEWDSLGNEQFF.

The table lists this clonotype with a few counts. The CDR3 region has the DNA TGTGCCAGCGCGACAGGGGGTGTAACCGTGCGGGTGCTGTACTTC. This gives the protein CASATGGVTVRVLYF. The chain has TRBV6-2 or TRBV6-3 and TRBJ2-7; 9 bases are a match to TRBD1. V was pared by 8 bases and J by 12 bases, with 20 bases of the junction left unmatched. CDR1 and CDR2 (germline): MNHEY, SVGEGT. CDR3 length: 15 amino acids.

This clonotype was detected a few times. This chain links TRBV4-3 with TRBJ2-1, with 11 bases matching TRBD2. Trimming at V came to 0 bases and at J to 4 bases, leaving 5 bases not matched to a gene. The CDR3 is 17 amino acids. Germline loops: CDR1 LGHNA, CDR2 YSLEER. CDR3 amino acids: CASSQDSGTSGYNEQFF. DNA for the CDR3: TGCGCCAGCAGCCAAGATAGCGGGACTAGCGGTTACAATGAGCAGTTCTTC.

The genes are TRBV10-3 and TRBJ1-1; D is unclear. Germline CDR1 reads ENHRY; CDR2 reads SYGVKD. V lost 8 bases, J lost 4 bases, and 11 bases lay in between. This CDR3 comprises 12 residues. CDR3 loop: CAIGGVGTEAFF. The CDR3 nucleotides are TGTGCCATCGGCGGGGTGGGCACTGAAGCTTTCTTT.

This chain joins TRBV6-6 and TRBJ2-1; TRBD1 is a possible D gene (6 bases). The CDR3 runs to 17 residues. Trimming stripped 2 bases from V and 0 bases from J, with 14 bases between. The germline V gene has CDR1 MNHNY and CDR2 SVGAGI (reference sequence). CDR3 DNA sequence: TGTGCCAGCAGTTACGAGACCTTAGGGGGCTCCTACAATGAGCAGTTCTTC. Protein: CASSYETLGGSYNEQFF.

The J gene is TRBJ2-5, the V gene TRBV7-2; 8 bases match TRBD2. CDR1 is SGHTA and CDR2 is FQGNSA in the germline V gene. The CDR3 length is 14 residues. J gave up 5 bases and V 6 bases, and 8 bases lay outside the gene matches. The CDR3 DNA reads as TGTGCCAGCAGTTTAACCCGGGGGGGGGAGACCCAGTACTTC. It encodes CASSLTRGGETQYF.

In its sample, this clonotype was seen many times. The V call is TRBV7-3, the J call TRBJ2-1; D perhaps matches TRBD2 (5 bases). This CDR3 comprises 14 residues. Looked up from germline, CDR1 is SGHTA and CDR2 is FQGTGA. Trimming cost V 0 bases and J 6 bases, with 9 bases left between them. The CDR3 is CASSLTRDGNEQFF. Here the CDR3 DNA reads TGTGCCAGCAGCTTAACGAGGGATGGCAATGAGCAGTTCTTC.

This clonotype has a handful of counts. The V call is TRBV7-3, the J call TRBJ2-7; 12 bases align to TRBD2. The junction had 7 bases not matched to a gene; V was cut back by 4 bases and J by 12 bases. The CDR3 is 13 residues long. Germline CDR1 reads SGHTA; CDR2 reads FQGTGA. The CDR3 sequence: CASSSGLAGWLYF. CDR3 nucleotide sequence: TGTGCCAGCAGCTCCGGACTAGCGGGATGGTTGTACTTC.

The chain uses TRBV10-3 and TRBJ2-7; D gene unclear. The CDR3 has 13 residues. The germline V gene encodes CDR1 ENHRY and CDR2 SYGVKD. Trimming pared 0 bases from V and 6 bases from J, leaving 9 bases between. The CDR3 spells CAISESVGGEQYF. The CDR3 bases are TGTGCCATCAGTGAGTCGGTGGGCGGCGAGCAGTACTTC.

This chain uses TRBV30 with TRBJ1-1; D is uncertain. The V and J ends lost 0 bases and 6 bases respectively, with 5 bases between them. The CDR3 totals 11 residues. Germline V gene data show CDR1 as GTSNPN and CDR2 as SVGIG (reference sequence). In DNA form, the CDR3 reads TGTGCCTGGAGTGTACCCCCTGAAGCTTTCTTT. This gives the protein CAWSVPPEAFF.

This CDR3 is CSASPASGGSYEQYF. The CDR3 DNA sequence: TGCAGTGCTAGTCCCGCTAGCGGGGGATCCTACGAGCAGTACTTC. The chain carries TRBV20-1 and TRBJ2-7; 10 nucleotides align to TRBD2. The CDR3 runs 15 residues. Germline loops: CDR1 DFQATT, CDR2 SNEGSKA (reference sequence). J gave up 1 base and V 3 bases, and 6 bases lay outside the gene matches.

The V gene is TRBV29-1, the J gene TRBJ2-7; D gene ambiguous. V lost 4 bases, J lost 2 bases, and 15 bases lay in between. Germline V gene sequence: CDR1 SQVTM, CDR2 ANQGSEA. This CDR3 contains 14 residues. Here the CDR3 reads CSVGSLLFAYEQYF. For the CDR3, the DNA is TGCAGCGTTGGGTCTTTACTTTTCGCCTACGAGCAGTACTTC.

This clonotype occurred many times. The rearrangement uses TRBV5-1 and TRBJ2-7, with 7 bases that match TRBD1. Per the germline V gene, CDR1 is SGHRS and CDR2 is YFSETQ. V was clipped by 4 bases and J by 1 base; unmatched bases: 5. CDR3 length: 14 amino acids. In nucleotides, the CDR3 is TGCGCCAGCAGCCGTGAGGGACAGTCCTACGAGCAGTACTTC. This encodes CASSREGQSYEQYF.

This clonotype appeared once. This chain links TRBV7-9 with TRBJ1-1, with a weak D call TRBD1 (6 bases). Deletions cut 1 base from V and 11 bases from J, with 11 bases between. This CDR3 is built from 12 residues. In germline, CDR1 is SEHNR, CDR2 FQNEAQ (reference sequence). CDR3 bases: TGTGCCAGCAGCTTAGAACAGGGCAATGCTTTCTTT. Amino acids: CASSLEQGNAFF.

This clonotype was counted between two and nine times. The V gene is TRBV5-1, the J gene TRBJ2-1; TRBD2 aligns across 13 bases. The CDR3 sequence is 16 residues long. The junction had 5 bases not matched to a gene; V was cut back by 4 bases and J by 4 bases. Per germline, CDR1 SGHRS and CDR2 YFSETQ. This chain's CDR3 is CASSTTSGRGYNEQFF. CDR3 DNA sequence: TGCGCCAGCAGCACCACTAGCGGGAGGGGGTACAATGAGCAGTTCTTC.

This clonotype has at least ten counts. The chain is built from TRBV12-3 or TRBV12-4 and TRBJ2-7; the D gene is possibly TRBD1 (5 bases). The CDR3 totals 13 residues. V was shortened by 3 bases and J by 5 bases, with 11 bases between the two germline ends. The CDR3 reads CASSLGRVDEQYF. The CDR3, as DNA: TGTGCCAGCAGTTTGGGCAGGGTGGACGAGCAGTACTTC.

This clonotype was seen at least ten times. In nucleotides, the CDR3 is TGTGCCAGCTCACTTGACAGACACAATGAGCAGTTCTTC. Its translation is CASSLDRHNEQFF. V usage is TRBV18 and J usage is TRBJ2-1, with D possibly matching TRBD1 (5 bases). Trimming stripped 4 bases from V and 5 bases from J, with 9 bases between. Per the germline V gene, CDR1 is KGHSH and CDR2 is LQKENI. This CDR3 contains 13 residues.

The chain joins TRBV12-3 or TRBV12-4 to TRBJ2-7, with D possibly being TRBD2 (6 bases). CDR3 size: 15 residues. V lost 6 bases, J lost 2 bases, and 17 bases lay in between. CDR3 coding DNA: TGTGCCAGCAGCCGTCGGGGGATCCAACCCTACGAGCAGTACTTC. Translated, it gives CASSRRGIQPYEQYF.

J is TRBJ2-7 and V is TRBV7-9, with 12 bases fitting TRBD2. Germline assignment: CDR1 SEHNR and CDR2 FQNEAQ (reference sequence). The CDR3 sequence is 16 residues long. The junction had 2 bases not matched to a gene; V was cut back by 1 base and J by 1 base. The CDR3 sequence is CASSLGLAGESYEQYF. In DNA, the CDR3 is TGTGCCAGCAGCTTAGGACTAGCGGGAGAGTCCTACGAGCAGTACTTC.

This clonotype was seen a handful of times. The chain couples TRBV5-1 to TRBJ2-3; D possibly corresponds to TRBD1 (5 bases). V was clipped by 2 bases and J by 6 bases, with 16 bases between them. The CDR3 length is 15 residues. Germline CDR1 and CDR2: SGHRS and YFSETQ. CDR3 bases: TGCGCCAGCAGCTTCTGGGGCAGCTCCGTGGATACGCAGTATTTT. It encodes CASSFWGSSVDTQYF.